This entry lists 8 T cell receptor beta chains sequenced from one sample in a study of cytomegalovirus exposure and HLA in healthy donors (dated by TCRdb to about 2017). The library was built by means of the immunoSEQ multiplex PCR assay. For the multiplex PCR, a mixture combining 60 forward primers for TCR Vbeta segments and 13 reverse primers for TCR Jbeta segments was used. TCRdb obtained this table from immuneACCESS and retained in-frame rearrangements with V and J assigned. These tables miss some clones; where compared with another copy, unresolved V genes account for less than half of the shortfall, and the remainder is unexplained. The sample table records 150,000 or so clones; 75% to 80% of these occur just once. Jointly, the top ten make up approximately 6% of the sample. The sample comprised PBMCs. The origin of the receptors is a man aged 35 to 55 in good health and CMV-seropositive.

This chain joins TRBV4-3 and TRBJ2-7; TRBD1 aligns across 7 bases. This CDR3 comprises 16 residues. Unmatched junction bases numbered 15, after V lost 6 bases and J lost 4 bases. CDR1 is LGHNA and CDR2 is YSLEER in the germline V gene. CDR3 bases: TGCGCCAGCAGGATGAGAGCCGACAGGGCGGATTACGAGCAGTACTTC. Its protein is CASRMRADRADYEQYF.

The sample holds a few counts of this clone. As DNA, the CDR3 is TGTGCCAGCAGTTTGGCCGGACAGGGCCGCAATGAGCAGTTCTTC. Its translation: CASSLAGQGRNEQFF. V is TRBV28 and J is TRBJ2-1; 8 nucleotides agree with TRBD1. Germline trimming cut 3 bases from V and 6 bases from J; bases unmatched to any gene: 7. The germline V gene encodes CDR1 MDHEN and CDR2 SYDVKM. This CDR3 region has 15 residues.

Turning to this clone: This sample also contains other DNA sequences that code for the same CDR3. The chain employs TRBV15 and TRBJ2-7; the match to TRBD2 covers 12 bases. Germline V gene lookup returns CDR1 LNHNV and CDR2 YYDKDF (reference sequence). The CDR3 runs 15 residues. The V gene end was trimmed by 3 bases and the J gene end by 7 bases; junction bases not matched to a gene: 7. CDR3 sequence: CATSRETSGSYEQYF. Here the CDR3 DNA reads TGTGCCACCAGCAGGGAGACTAGCGGGAGCTATGAGCAGTACTTC. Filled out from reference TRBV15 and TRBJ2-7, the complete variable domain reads DAMVIQNPRYQVTQFGKPVTLSCSQTLNHNVMYWYQQKSSQAPKLLFHYYDKDFNNEADTPDNFQSRRPNTSFCFLDIRSPGLGDTAMYLCATSRETSGSYEQYFGPGTRLTVT.

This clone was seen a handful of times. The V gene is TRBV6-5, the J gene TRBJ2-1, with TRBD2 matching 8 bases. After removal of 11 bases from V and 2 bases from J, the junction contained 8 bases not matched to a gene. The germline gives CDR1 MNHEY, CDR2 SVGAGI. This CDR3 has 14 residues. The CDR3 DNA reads TGTGCCGGAGCTATTAGCGGGGCCTACAATGAGCAGTTCTTC. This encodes CAGAISGAYNEQFF.

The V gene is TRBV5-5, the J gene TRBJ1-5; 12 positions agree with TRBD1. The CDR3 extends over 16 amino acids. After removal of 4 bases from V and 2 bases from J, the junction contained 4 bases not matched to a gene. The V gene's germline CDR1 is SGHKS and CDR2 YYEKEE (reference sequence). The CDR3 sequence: CASSGTGGDGNQPQHF. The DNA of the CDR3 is TGTGCCAGCAGCGGGACAGGGGGCGATGGCAATCAGCCCCAGCATTTT.

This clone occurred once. The CDR3 DNA is TGTGCCAGCAGGGGGCAGTGGGACATTCAGTACTTC. Translated, it gives CASRGQWDIQYF. V and J are TRBV28 and TRBJ2-4; maybe TRBD1 (5 bases). CDR3 length equals 12 residues. Trimming took off 6 bases at V and 8 bases at J, with 11 bases between the two ends. Germline V lookup: CDR1 MDHEN, CDR2 SYDVKM.

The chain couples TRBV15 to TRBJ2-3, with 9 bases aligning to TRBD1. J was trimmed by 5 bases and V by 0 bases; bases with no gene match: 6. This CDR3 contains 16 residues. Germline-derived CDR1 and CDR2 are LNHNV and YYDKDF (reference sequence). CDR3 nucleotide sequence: TGTGCCACCAGCAGAGATCCGGGACAGGGTATAGATACGCAGTATTTT. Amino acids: CATSRDPGQGIDTQYF.

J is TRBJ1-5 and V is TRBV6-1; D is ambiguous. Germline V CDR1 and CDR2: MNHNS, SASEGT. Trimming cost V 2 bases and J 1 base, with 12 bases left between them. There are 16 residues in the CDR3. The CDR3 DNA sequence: TGTGCCAGCAGTGAACTTCCCCCGGGGAGCAATCAGCCCCAGCATTTT. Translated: CASSELPPGSNQPQHF.